A selection of T cell receptor beta chains follows, all from one sample in a study of blood T cell repertoires in COVID-19. Some clones are missing from TCRdb's copy, which holds only in-frame ones; the method was immunoSEQ multiplex PCR. The sample yields some 210,000 clones, around four fifths seen once. Sequenced sample: peripheral blood. Receptor source: a woman aged 45-65 years with active or convalescent COVID-19. CDR3s leave out the opening cysteine and the closing phenylalanine or tryptophan.

j_call | v_call | cdr3_aa
TRBJ1-1 | TRBV3-1/TRBV3-2 | ASSQGQGSTEAF
TRBJ2-1 | TRBV6-1 | ASSEGLASGGNEQF
TRBJ1-1 | TRBV6-5 | ASSLGAAEAF
TRBJ1-6 | TRBV27 | ASSLGGQGKSPLH
TRBJ2-2 | TRBV3-1/TRBV3-2 | ASSHPGGYTGELF
TRBJ1-2 | TRBV28 | ASSAQEANYGYT
TRBJ1-6 | TRBV7-9 | ASSRDRGRNSPLH
TRBJ2-3 | TRBV28 | ASSQHRGALDTQY
TRBJ1-2 | TRBV19 | ASSPKTGTALGYGYT
TRBJ2-7 | TRBV25-1 | ASSPSRTAHLNYEQY
TRBJ1-2 | TRBV6-1 | ASSAGAREGRSNYGYT
TRBJ2-5 | TRBV19 | ASSNRGMETQY
TRBJ1-2 | TRBV6-6 | ASSSLEFLYGYT
TRBJ2-3 | TRBV12-3/TRBV12-4 | ASSRQLATQY
TRBJ2-7 | TRBV30 | AWSVLVSYEQY
TRBJ2-3 | TRBV10-3 | AISAPPGGRGGPDTQY
TRBJ2-3 | TRBV5-1 | ASTGGRIDTQY
TRBJ1-1 | TRBV5-6 | ASSPRGEESEAF
TRBJ2-1 | TRBV20-1 | SASREGGYYNEQF
TRBJ2-3 | TRBV2 | ASSDPVDTQY
TRBJ1-6 | TRBV7-9 | ASSKGQGASYNSPLH
TRBJ2-3 | TRBV27 | ASSSPAAGQTDTQY
TRBJ1-5 | TRBV11-2 | ASSSTLYQPQH
TRBJ1-4 | TRBV4-1 | ASSQVTGQGGEKLF
TRBJ1-1 | TRBV5-1 | ASSLAWNTEAF
TRBJ2-3 | TRBV7-7 | ASSLRGDESTDTQY
TRBJ1-2 | TRBV7-9 | ASSLVHSGYT
TRBJ1-1 | TRBV28 | ASSLIRAEAF
TRBJ2-7 | TRBV5-1 | ASNKGVGNEQY
TRBJ2-5 | TRBV5-1 | ASSSEVAGRQETQY
TRBJ1-2 | TRBV10-3 | AISERGSNYGYT
TRBJ2-1 | TRBV30 | AWSVRQGEQF
TRBJ1-4 | TRBV19 | ASSSTGQGNEKLF
TRBJ2-5 | TRBV7-3 | ASSLGGVETQY
TRBJ1-5 | TRBV10-1 | ASSDGAGNQPQH
TRBJ2-2 | TRBV7-3 | ASSLGLAGLGELF
TRBJ2-3 | TRBV5-4 | ASSWDTSTDTQY
TRBJ2-4 | TRBV5-5 | ASSLAGLRGNIQY
TRBJ2-5 | TRBV5-1 | ASSGRGLAGTQETQY
TRBJ2-2 | TRBV29-1 | SVSGRANTGELF
TRBJ2-1 | TRBV3-1/TRBV3-2 | ASSLGLAGGISHNEQF
TRBJ1-5 | TRBV18 | ASSPTGVQPQH
TRBJ2-3 | TRBV9 | ASSVGGQRRSTDTQY
TRBJ2-5 | TRBV5-6 | ASRTWTVQETQY
TRBJ2-3 | TRBV7-8 | ASRWTSGSTDTQY
TRBJ1-2 | TRBV20-1 | SASGGDGYT
TRBJ2-7 | TRBV24-1 | ATSDPGQGSEQY
TRBJ1-2 | TRBV27 | ASRRTVGYGYT
TRBJ1-1 | TRBV5-1 | ASSLGGENEAF
TRBJ2-7 | TRBV28 | ASVPHGVSYEQY
TRBJ2-2 | TRBV2 | ASGRLNTGELF
TRBJ1-1 | TRBV5-1 | ASSRDTANTEAF
TRBJ2-3 | TRBV5-5 | ASTHSGGITDTQY
TRBJ2-1 | TRBV5-1 | ASSLAPGKEGLNEQF
TRBJ1-1 | TRBV2 | ASSDLKGTLNTEAF
TRBJ1-1 | TRBV11-1 | ASSRLGGAIAF
TRBJ1-2 | TRBV27 | ASSPKTVSYGYT
TRBJ1-2 | TRBV21-1 | ASSKVPGDDYGYT
TRBJ2-1 | TRBV5-1 | ASSPGTANNEQF
TRBJ1-2 | TRBV6-5 | ASSPGGDGYGYT